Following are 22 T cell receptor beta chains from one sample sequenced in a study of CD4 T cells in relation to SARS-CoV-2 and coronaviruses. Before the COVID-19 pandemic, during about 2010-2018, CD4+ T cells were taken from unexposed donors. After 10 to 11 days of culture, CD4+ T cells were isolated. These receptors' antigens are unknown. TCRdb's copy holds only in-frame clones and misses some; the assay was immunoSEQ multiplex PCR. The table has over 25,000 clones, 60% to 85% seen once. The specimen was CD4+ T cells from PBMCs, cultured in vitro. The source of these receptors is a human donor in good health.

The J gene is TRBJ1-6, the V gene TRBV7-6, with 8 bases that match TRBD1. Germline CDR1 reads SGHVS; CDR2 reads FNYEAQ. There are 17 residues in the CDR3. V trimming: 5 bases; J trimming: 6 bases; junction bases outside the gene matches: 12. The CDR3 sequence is CASSESGTGVRNSPLHF. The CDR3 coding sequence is TGTGCCAGCAGCGAATCCGGGACAGGTGTTCGTAATTCACCCCTCCACTTT.

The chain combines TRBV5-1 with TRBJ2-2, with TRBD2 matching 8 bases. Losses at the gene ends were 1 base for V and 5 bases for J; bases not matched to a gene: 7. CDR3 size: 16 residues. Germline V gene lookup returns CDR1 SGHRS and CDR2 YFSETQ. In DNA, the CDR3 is TGCGCCAGCAGCTTGTGGGCGGGAGGAGAGACCGGGGAGCTGTTTTTT. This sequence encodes CASSLWAGGETGELFF.

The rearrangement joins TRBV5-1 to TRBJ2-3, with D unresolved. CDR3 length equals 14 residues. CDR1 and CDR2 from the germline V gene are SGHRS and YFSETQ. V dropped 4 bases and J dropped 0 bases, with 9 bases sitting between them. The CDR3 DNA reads TGCGCCAGCAGCCTCGGCCCTAGCACAGATACGCAGTATTTT. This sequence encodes CASSLGPSTDTQYF.

CDR3 sequence reads: CASSQGNSNQPQHF. The CDR3 DNA follows: TGTGCCAGCAGCCAGGGGAATAGCAATCAGCCCCAGCATTTT. V and J are TRBV6-5 and TRBJ1-5; TRBD1 is a possible D gene (6 bases). V lost 6 bases, J lost 0 bases, and 9 bases lay in between. The CDR3 totals 14 residues. Germline-derived CDR1 and CDR2 are MNHEY and SVGAGI.

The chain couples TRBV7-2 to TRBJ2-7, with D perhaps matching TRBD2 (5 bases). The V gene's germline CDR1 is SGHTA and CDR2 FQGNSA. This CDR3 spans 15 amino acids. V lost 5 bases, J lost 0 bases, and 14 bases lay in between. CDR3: CASSSPERSSYEQYF. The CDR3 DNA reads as TGTGCCAGCAGCAGTCCCGAGCGGAGCTCCTACGAGCAGTACTTC.

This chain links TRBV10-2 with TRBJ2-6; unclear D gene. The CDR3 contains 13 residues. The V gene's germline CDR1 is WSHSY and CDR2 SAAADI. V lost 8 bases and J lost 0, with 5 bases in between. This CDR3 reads CASSNSGANVLTF. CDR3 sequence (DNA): TGCGCCAGCTCAAACTCTGGGGCCAACGTCCTGACTTTC.

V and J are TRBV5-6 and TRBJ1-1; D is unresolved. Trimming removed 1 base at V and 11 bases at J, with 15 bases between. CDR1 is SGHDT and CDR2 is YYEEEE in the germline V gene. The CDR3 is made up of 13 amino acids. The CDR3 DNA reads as TGTGCCAGCAGCTTGTCCAGCACTTTCGGGGCTTTCTTT. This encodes CASSLSSTFGAFF.

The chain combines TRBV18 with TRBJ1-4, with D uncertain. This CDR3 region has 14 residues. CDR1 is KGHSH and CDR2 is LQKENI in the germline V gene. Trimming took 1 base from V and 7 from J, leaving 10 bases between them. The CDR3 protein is CASSPQVGSEKLFF. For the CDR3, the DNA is TGTGCCAGCTCACCACAGGTCGGGAGTGAAAAACTGTTTTTT.

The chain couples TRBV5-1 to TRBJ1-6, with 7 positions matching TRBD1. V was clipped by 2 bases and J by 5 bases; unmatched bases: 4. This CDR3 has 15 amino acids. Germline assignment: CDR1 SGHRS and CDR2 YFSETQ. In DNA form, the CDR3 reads TGCGCCAGCAGCTTTTCCGGGACAGATAATTCACCCCTCCACTTT. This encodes CASSFSGTDNSPLHF.

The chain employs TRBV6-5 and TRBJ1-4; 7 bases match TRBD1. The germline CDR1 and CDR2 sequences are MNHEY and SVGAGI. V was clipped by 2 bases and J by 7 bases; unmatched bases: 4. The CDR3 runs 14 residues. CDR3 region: CASSYQGVGEKLFF. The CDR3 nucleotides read TGTGCCAGCAGTTACCAGGGGGTGGGTGAAAAACTGTTTTTT.

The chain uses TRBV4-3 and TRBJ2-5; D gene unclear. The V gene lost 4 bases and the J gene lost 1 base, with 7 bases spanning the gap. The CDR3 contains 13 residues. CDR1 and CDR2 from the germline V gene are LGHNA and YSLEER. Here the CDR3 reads CASSLLGQETQYF. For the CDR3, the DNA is TGCGCCAGCAGCCTTCTAGGCCAAGAGACCCAGTACTTC.

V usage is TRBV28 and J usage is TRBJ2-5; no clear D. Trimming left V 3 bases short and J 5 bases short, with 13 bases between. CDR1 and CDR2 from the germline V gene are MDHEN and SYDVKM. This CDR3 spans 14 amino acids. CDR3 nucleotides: TGTGCCAGCAGTTTTATTCCCCGACCGGAGACCCAGTACTTC. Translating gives CASSFIPRPETQYF.

The DNA for the CDR3 is TGTGCCAGCAGCTTGCGGCTAGCGCAAAAAAATGAGCAGTTCTTC. Translated, it gives CASSLRLAQKNEQFF. This sequence joins TRBV5-4 and TRBJ2-1, with D tentatively TRBD2 (6 bases). V gave up 1 base and J gave up 7 bases, with 15 bases separating them. Germline loops: CDR1 SGHNT, CDR2 YYREEE (reference sequence). CDR3 length: 15 amino acids. The full variable domain, with the rest looked up from reference TRBV5-4 and TRBJ2-1, is ETGVTQSPTHLIKTRGQQVTLRCSSQSGHNTVSWYQQALGQGPQFIFQYYREEENGRGNFPPRFSGLQFPNYSSELNVNALELDDSALYLCASSLRLAQKNEQFFGPGTRLTVL.

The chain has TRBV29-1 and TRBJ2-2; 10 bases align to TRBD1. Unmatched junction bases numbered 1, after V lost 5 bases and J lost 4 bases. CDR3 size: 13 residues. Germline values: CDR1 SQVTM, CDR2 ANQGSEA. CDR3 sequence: CSVRTGGTGELFF. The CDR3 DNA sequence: TGCAGCGTTAGGACAGGGGGCACCGGGGAGCTGTTTTTT.

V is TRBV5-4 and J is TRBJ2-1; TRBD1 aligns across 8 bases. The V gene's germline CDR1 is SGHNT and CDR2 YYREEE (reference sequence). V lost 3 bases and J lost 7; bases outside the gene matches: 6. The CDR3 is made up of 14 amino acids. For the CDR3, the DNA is TGTGCCAGCAGCTCCTCCGGGACAGGAAATGAGCAGTTCTTC. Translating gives CASSSSGTGNEQFF.

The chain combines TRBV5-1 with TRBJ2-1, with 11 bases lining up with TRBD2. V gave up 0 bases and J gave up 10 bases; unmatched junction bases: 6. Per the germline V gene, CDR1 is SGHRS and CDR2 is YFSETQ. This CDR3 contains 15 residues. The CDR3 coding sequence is TGCGCCAGCAGCTTGGGTACTAGCGGGAGAGAGGAGCAGTTCTTC. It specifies CASSLGTSGREEQFF. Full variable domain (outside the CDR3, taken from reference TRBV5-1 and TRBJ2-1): KAGVTQTPRYLIKTRGQQVTLSCSPISGHRSVSWYQQTPGQGLQFLFEYFSETQRNKGNFPGRFSGRQFSNSRSEMNVSTLELGDSALYLCASSLGTSGREEQFFGPGTRLTVL.

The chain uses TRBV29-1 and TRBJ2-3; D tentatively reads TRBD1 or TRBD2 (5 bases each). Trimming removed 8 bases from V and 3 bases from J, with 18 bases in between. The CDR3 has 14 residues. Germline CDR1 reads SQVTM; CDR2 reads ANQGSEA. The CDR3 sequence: CSSGPGQATDTQYF. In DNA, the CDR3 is TGCAGCTCCGGCCCGGGGCAGGCAACAGATACGCAGTATTTT.

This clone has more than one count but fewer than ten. In DNA form, the CDR3 reads TGTGCCAGCTCAGGGACAGGGGGAAACACAGATACGCAGTATTTT. Translated, it gives CASSGTGGNTDTQYF. The rearrangement joins TRBV2 to TRBJ2-3, with 11 bases lining up with TRBD1. Germline CDR1 is SNHLY and CDR2 is FYNNEI. J gave up 2 bases and V 8 bases, and 6 bases lay outside the gene matches. CDR3 length: 15 residues.

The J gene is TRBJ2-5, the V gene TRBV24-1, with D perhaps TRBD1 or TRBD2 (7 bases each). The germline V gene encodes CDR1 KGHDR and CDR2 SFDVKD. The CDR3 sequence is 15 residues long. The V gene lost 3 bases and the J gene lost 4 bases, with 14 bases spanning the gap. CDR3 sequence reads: CATSDAQGGVETQYF. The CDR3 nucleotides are TGTGCCACCAGTGATGCCCAGGGGGGGGTAGAGACCCAGTACTTC.

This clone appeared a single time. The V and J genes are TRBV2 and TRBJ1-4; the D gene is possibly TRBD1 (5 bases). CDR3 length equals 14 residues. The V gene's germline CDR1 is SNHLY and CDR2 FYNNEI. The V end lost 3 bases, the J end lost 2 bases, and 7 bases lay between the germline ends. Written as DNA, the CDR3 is TGTGCCAGCAGTGAGGGGCGGACTAATGAAAAACTGTTTTTT. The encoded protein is CASSEGRTNEKLFF.

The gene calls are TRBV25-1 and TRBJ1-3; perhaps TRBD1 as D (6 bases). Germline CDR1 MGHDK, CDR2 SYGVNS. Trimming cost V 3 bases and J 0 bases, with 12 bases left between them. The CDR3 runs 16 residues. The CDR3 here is CASSDGGVSSGNTIYF. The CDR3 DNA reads TGTGCCAGCAGTGATGGGGGCGTAAGCTCTGGAAACACCATATATTTT. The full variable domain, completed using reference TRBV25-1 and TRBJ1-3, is EADIYQTPRYLVIGTGKKITLECSQTMGHDKMYWYQQDPGMELHLIHYSYGVNSTEKGDLSSESTVSRIRTEHFPLTLESARPSHTSQYLCASSDGGVSSGNTIYFGEGSWLTVV.

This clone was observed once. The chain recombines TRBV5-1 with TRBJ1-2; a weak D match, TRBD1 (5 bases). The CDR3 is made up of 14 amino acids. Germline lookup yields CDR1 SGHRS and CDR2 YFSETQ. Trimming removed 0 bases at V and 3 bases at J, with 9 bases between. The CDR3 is CASSLGARDYGYTF. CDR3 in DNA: TGCGCCAGCAGCTTGGGAGCCAGGGACTATGGCTACACCTTC.